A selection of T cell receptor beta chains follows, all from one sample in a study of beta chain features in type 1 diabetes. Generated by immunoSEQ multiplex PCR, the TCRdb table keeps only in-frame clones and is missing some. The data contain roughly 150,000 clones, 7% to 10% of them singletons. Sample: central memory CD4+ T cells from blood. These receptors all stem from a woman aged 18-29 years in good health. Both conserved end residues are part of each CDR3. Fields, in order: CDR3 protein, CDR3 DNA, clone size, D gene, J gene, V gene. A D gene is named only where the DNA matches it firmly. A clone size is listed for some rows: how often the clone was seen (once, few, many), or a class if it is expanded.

CDR3: CASSLFGGAVTDTQYF
DNA: TGTGCCAGCAGCTTATTCGGGGGGGCGGTCACAGATACGCAGTATTTT
size: .
D: TRBD2
J: TRBJ2-3
V: TRBV7-2

CDR3: CASIGRGSEAFF
DNA: TGTGCCAGCATCGGGAGAGGCAGTGAAGCTTTCTTT
size: few
D: .
J: TRBJ1-1
V: TRBV6-5

CDR3: CASSVSGTQQFF
DNA: TGTGCCAGCAGCGTTAGCGGGACGCAGCAGTTCTTC
size: few
D: TRBD2
J: TRBJ2-1
V: TRBV9

CDR3: CAITPGQGGQETQYF
DNA: TGTGCCATCACTCCTGGACAGGGCGGTCAAGAGACCCAGTACTTC
size: .
D: TRBD1
J: TRBJ2-5
V: TRBV10-3

CDR3: CASSPRSPGDTIYF
DNA: TGTGCCAGCTCACCAAGATCGCCGGGGGACACCATATATTTT
size: .
D: .
J: TRBJ1-3
V: TRBV18

CDR3: CASSPDGIYGYTF
DNA: TGTGCCAGCTCACCAGACGGGATCTATGGCTACACCTTC
size: .
D: .
J: TRBJ1-2
V: TRBV18

CDR3: CASRAGRVDEQYF
DNA: TGCGCCAGCAGAGCGGGACGGGTTGACGAGCAGTACTTC
size: few
D: TRBD2
J: TRBJ2-7
V: TRBV5-1

CDR3: CSVGRNTGSEQYF
DNA: TGCAGCGTTGGAAGAAACACAGGGAGCGAGCAGTACTTC
size: .
D: .
J: TRBJ2-7
V: TRBV29-1

CDR3: CASGPRTARTDTQYF
DNA: TGTGCTAGTGGTCCAAGGACAGCTCGCACAGATACGCAGTATTTT
size: few
D: .
J: TRBJ2-3
V: TRBV12-5

CDR3: CASSQEGISGRPITNYGYTF
DNA: TGCGCCAGCAGCCAAGAAGGAATATCCGGCAGGCCGATCACTAACTATGGCTACACCTTC
size: .
D: .
J: TRBJ1-2
V: TRBV4-1

CDR3: CASSPGQGAGTGELFF
DNA: TGTGCCAGCAGCCCAGGACAGGGGGCCGGGACCGGGGAGCTGTTTTTT
size: .
D: TRBD1
J: TRBJ2-2
V: TRBV7-2

CDR3: CAWGGQGAGNQPQHF
DNA: TGTGCCTGGGGGGGGCAGGGGGCGGGAAATCAGCCCCAGCATTTT
size: .
D: TRBD1
J: TRBJ1-5
V: TRBV30

CDR3: CASSEGQGPYEQYF
DNA: TGTGCCAGTAGTGAGGGACAGGGGCCGTACGAGCAGTACTTC
size: .
D: TRBD1
J: TRBJ2-7
V: TRBV19

CDR3: CAISPGQGGSSPLHF
DNA: TGTGCCATCAGCCCAGGACAGGGTGGAAGTTCACCCCTCCACTTT
size: few
D: TRBD1
J: TRBJ1-6
V: TRBV10-3

CDR3: CASSQDTNTDTQYF
DNA: TGTGCCAGCAGCCAGGATACTAACACAGATACGCAGTATTTT
size: few
D: .
J: TRBJ2-3
V: TRBV16

CDR3: CASSSTGAGETQYF
DNA: TGCGCCAGCAGTTCGACAGGGGCGGGAGAGACCCAGTACTTC
size: few
D: TRBD1
J: TRBJ2-5
V: TRBV5-1

CDR3: CASSSRGTSDDTQYF
DNA: TGTGCCAGCAGCTCGCGAGGGACTAGCGACGATACGCAGTATTTT
size: .
D: TRBD2
J: TRBJ2-3
V: TRBV5-4

CDR3: CASSFRPEDTGELFF
DNA: TGTGCCAGCAGCTTCCGCCCAGAAGACACCGGGGAGCTGTTTTTT
size: few
D: .
J: TRBJ2-2
V: TRBV7-9

CDR3: CASSRTGGDGYTF
DNA: TGCGCCAGCAGCAGGACAGGGGGCGATGGCTACACCTTC
size: few
D: TRBD1
J: TRBJ1-2
V: TRBV4-3

CDR3: CASSPTGILQGGNTIYF
DNA: TGTGCCAGCTCACCAACAGGGATCTTGCAAGGTGGAAACACCATATATTTT
size: few
D: .
J: TRBJ1-3
V: TRBV18

CDR3: CASGLASGGPTGELFF
DNA: TGTGCTAGTGGTTTGGCTAGCGGGGGGCCCACCGGGGAGCTGTTTTTT
size: few
D: TRBD2
J: TRBJ2-2
V: TRBV12-5

CDR3: CASSLNAADTQYF
DNA: TGTGCCAGCAGCTTAAATGCAGCAGATACGCAGTATTTT
size: few
D: .
J: TRBJ2-3
V: TRBV7-8

CDR3: CAWGVPANGWAFF
DNA: TGTGCCTGGGGAGTTCCTGCGAACGGGTGGGCTTTCTTT
size: .
D: .
J: TRBJ1-1
V: TRBV30

CDR3: CASTEQGSGNTIYF
DNA: TGTGCCAGCACCGAACAGGGATCTGGAAACACCATATATTTT
size: .
D: .
J: TRBJ1-3
V: TRBV7-2

CDR3: CASSFDRSGANVLTF
DNA: TGTGCCAGCAGTTTTGACAGATCTGGGGCCAACGTCCTGACTTTC
size: few
D: .
J: TRBJ2-6
V: TRBV7-2

CDR3: CAISQREAYEQYF
DNA: TGTGCCATCAGTCAGCGGGAGGCTTACGAGCAGTACTTC
size: few
D: TRBD2
J: TRBJ2-7
V: TRBV6-5

CDR3: CASSTQVYGYTF
DNA: TGTGCCAGCAGTACACAGGTCTATGGCTACACCTTC
size: few
D: .
J: TRBJ1-2
V: TRBV2

CDR3: CSVEVYRGGGYGYTF
DNA: TGCAGCGTTGAAGTTTACAGGGGAGGCGGCTATGGCTACACCTTC
size: few
D: TRBD1
J: TRBJ1-2
V: TRBV29-1

CDR3: CASSLEGSNTEAFF
DNA: TGTGCCAGCAGCTTAGAGGGGTCCAACACTGAAGCTTTCTTT
size: .
D: .
J: TRBJ1-1
V: TRBV7-9

CDR3: CASSLSNQGAPLDTEAFF
DNA: TGTGCCAGCAGTTTATCTAACCAGGGGGCCCCTTTGGACACTGAAGCTTTCTTT
size: .
D: TRBD1
J: TRBJ1-1
V: TRBV27

CDR3: CAYGTSYNEQFF
DNA: TGTGCCTACGGGACTAGCTACAATGAGCAGTTCTTC
size: .
D: TRBD2
J: TRBJ2-1
V: TRBV30

CDR3: CASSHFEGYGYTF
DNA: TGTGCCAGCAGCCATTTCGAGGGTTATGGCTACACCTTC
size: few
D: .
J: TRBJ1-2
V: TRBV11-2

CDR3: CASGAGALTNQPQHF
DNA: TGTGCCTCTGGGGCAGGCGCTTTAACAAATCAGCCCCAGCATTTT
size: .
D: .
J: TRBJ1-5
V: TRBV30

CDR3: CASSPGFTGELFF
DNA: TGTGCCAGCAGCCCAGGGTTCACCGGGGAGCTGTTTTTT
size: few
D: .
J: TRBJ2-2
V: TRBV5-8

CDR3: CASSPRAEGEAFF
DNA: TGTGCCAGCTCACCACGAGCGGAGGGTGAAGCTTTCTTT
size: .
D: .
J: TRBJ1-1
V: TRBV18

CDR3: CAWRNRDKNTGELFF
DNA: TGTGCCTGGAGGAACCGGGACAAGAACACCGGGGAGCTGTTTTTT
size: .
D: .
J: TRBJ2-2
V: TRBV30

CDR3: CASGLAGYEQYF
DNA: TGTGCCAGCGGACTAGCGGGGTACGAGCAGTACTTC
size: .
D: TRBD2
J: TRBJ2-7
V: TRBV6-5

CDR3: CASSYRRQGATANYGYTF
DNA: TGTGCCAGCAGCTATCGTCGACAGGGGGCTACTGCTAACTATGGCTACACCTTC
size: .
D: TRBD1
J: TRBJ1-2
V: TRBV7-2

CDR3: CATSYSGGYNEQFF
DNA: TGTGCCACCAGTTACAGCGGGGGCTACAATGAGCAGTTCTTC
size: few
D: TRBD2
J: TRBJ2-1
V: TRBV15

CDR3: CAISESRAILGIEQFF
DNA: TGTGCCATCAGTGAGTCGCGGGCGATCCTAGGGATTGAGCAGTTCTTC
size: few
D: .
J: TRBJ2-1
V: TRBV10-3

CDR3: CASSLVSGGAETQYF
DNA: TGCGCCAGCAGCTTGGTCAGCGGGGGGGCAGAGACCCAGTACTTC
size: .
D: TRBD2
J: TRBJ2-5
V: TRBV5-1

CDR3: CASSDRLAGEIYEQYF
DNA: TGTGCCAGCAGCGACAGACTAGCGGGAGAGATCTACGAGCAGTACTTC
size: .
D: TRBD2
J: TRBJ2-7
V: TRBV5-6

CDR3: CASSATSGGARNEQFF
DNA: TGTGCCAGCAGCGCTACTAGCGGGGGGGCTAGAAATGAGCAGTTCTTC
size: .
D: TRBD2
J: TRBJ2-1
V: TRBV5-6

CDR3: CASSRGQIDTDTQYF
DNA: TGTGCCAGCAGCCGCGGACAAATCGACACAGATACGCAGTATTTT
size: .
D: .
J: TRBJ2-3
V: TRBV7-2